The 11 T cell receptor beta chains below were found in one sample sequenced in a study of control samples from healthy donors and cancer patients. The protocol was immunoSEQ multiplex PCR, while the TCRdb copy is restricted to in-frame clones and leaves out a portion. The sample includes some 120,000 clones, about 95% seen only once; the top ten take approximately 4%. Sequenced material: blood. The receptors come from a young man in good health.

The rearrangement uses TRBV30 and TRBJ2-7; TRBD1 or TRBD2 may be the D gene (6 bases each). CDR1 GTSNPN and CDR2 SVGIG come from the germline V gene (reference sequence). Trimming took off 3 bases at V and 0 bases at J, with 9 bases between the two ends. The CDR3 is made up of 13 amino acids. The CDR3 is CAWSGGNSYEQYF. The CDR3 DNA follows: TGTGCCTGGAGCGGGGGCAACTCCTACGAGCAGTACTTC.

The chain has TRBV6-2 or TRBV6-3 and TRBJ1-2, with D maybe TRBD1 (5 bases). V was shortened by 1 base and J by 0 bases, with 9 bases between the two germline ends. The CDR3 sequence is 15 residues long. The germline V gene has CDR1 MNHEY and CDR2 SVGEGT. CDR3 bases: TGTGCCAGCAGTTACTGGACGGGGGCTAACTATGGCTACACCTTC. Translated, it gives CASSYWTGANYGYTF.

The rearrangement links TRBV19 to TRBJ1-3, with D hard to call. The CDR3 is 12 residues long. Trimming removed 4 bases from V and 4 bases from J, with 5 bases in between. Germline V gene sequence: CDR1 LNHDA, CDR2 SQIVND (reference sequence). CDR3 sequence: CASSTAGNTIYF. The CDR3 region has the DNA TGTGCCAGTAGTACTGCGGGAAACACCATATATTTT. Complete variable domain (other parts from reference TRBV19 and TRBJ1-3): DGGITQSPKYLFRKEGQNVTLSCEQNLNHDAMYWYRQDPGQGLRLIYYSQIVNDFQKGDIAEGYSVSREKKESFPLTVTSAQKNPTAFYLCASSTAGNTIYFGEGSWLTVV.

About this clone: The sample contains more than one DNA sequence encoding this CDR3. This chain links TRBV4-1 with TRBJ2-5; tentative D call: TRBD1 (5 bases). Germline V CDR1 and CDR2: MGHRA, YSYEKL. V was clipped by 1 base and J by 2 bases, with 5 bases between them. CDR3 length: 13 amino acids. CDR3 residues: CASSQGQQETQYF. The DNA for the CDR3 is TGCGCCAGCAGCCAAGGACAGCAAGAGACCCAGTACTTC.

The chain uses TRBV7-2 and TRBJ2-3, with D possibly TRBD2 on 5 matching bases. This CDR3 comprises 14 residues. The germline V gene has CDR1 SGHTA and CDR2 FQGNSA. Trimming shortened V by 2 bases and J by 0 bases, and 6 bases separated the two germline ends. Written as DNA, the CDR3 is TGTGCCAGCAGCTTACGGACTAGCACAGATACGCAGTATTTT. It codes for CASSLRTSTDTQYF.

This chain joins TRBV5-1 and TRBJ1-5; D is possibly TRBD1 (6 bases). Germline V gene lookup returns CDR1 SGHRS and CDR2 YFSETQ. V was pared by 1 base and J by 6 bases, with 11 bases between. The length of the CDR3 is 14 residues. The CDR3 DNA is TGCGCCAGCAGCTTGCAGGGGTTGGGTCAGCCCCAGCATTTT. It encodes CASSLQGLGQPQHF.

The chain has TRBV19 and TRBJ1-2, with D unclear. The CDR3 is made up of 16 amino acids. Germline V gene sequence: CDR1 LNHDA, CDR2 SQIVND (reference sequence). The germline V and J ends were trimmed by 5 bases and 0 bases, with 16 bases remaining between them. DNA for the CDR3: TGTGCCAGTAGTCCCCCCGACACGGGCCCTAACTATGGCTACACCTTC. Translation: CASSPPDTGPNYGYTF.

The CDR3 spells CASSGRGVIYNEQFF. The CDR3 nucleotides read TGTGCCAGCAGCGGACGGGGTGTAATCTACAATGAGCAGTTCTTC. The genes are TRBV9 and TRBJ2-1; D perhaps matches TRBD2 (5 bases). V dropped 3 bases and J dropped 3 bases, with 13 bases sitting between them. The CDR3 sequence is 15 residues long. The germline CDR1 and CDR2 sequences are SGDLS and YYNGEE.

The CDR3 sequence is CASTDGIYNSPLHF. CDR3 sequence (DNA): TGTGCCAGCACGGACGGCATCTATAATTCACCCCTCCACTTT. The V and J genes are TRBV6-5 and TRBJ1-6; D gene unclear. V was cut by 7 bases and J by 3 bases, with 10 bases left in between. The V gene's germline CDR1 is MNHEY and CDR2 SVGAGI. There are 14 residues in the CDR3.

The CDR3 DNA is TGTGCCAGCAGCCGAATGACTAGCGGGGGGGTCGAGGAGCAGTTCTTC. Residues: CASSRMTSGGVEEQFF. The chain is built from TRBV7-9 and TRBJ2-1, with 14 bases lining up with TRBD2. From germline, CDR1 is SEHNR and CDR2 FQNEAQ (reference sequence). The CDR3 sequence is 16 residues long. V shed 5 bases, J shed 10 bases, and the junction held 10 bases outside the gene matches.

This chain connects TRBV4-1 to TRBJ1-2; no clear D. CDR1 and CDR2 from the germline V gene are MGHRA and YSYEKL. The CDR3 spans 13 residues. V lost 0 bases to trimming and J lost 8 bases, with 10 bases between them. CDR3 DNA sequence: TGCGCCAGCAGCCAAGAGACATCGTGGGGCTACACCTTC. Protein sequence: CASSQETSWGYTF.